A single sample is the source of the 7 T cell receptor beta chains below, sequenced in a study of blood T cell repertoires in COVID-19. The table came from immunoSEQ multiplex PCR; TCRdb's copy has only in-frame clones and leaves some out. The sample includes fewer than 400,000 clones, about four fifths of them seen just once. What was sequenced was peripheral blood. The receptors originated from a young man with active or convalescent COVID-19.

This chain uses TRBV11-3 with TRBJ2-7; TRBD2 agrees at 7 bases. Per the germline V gene, CDR1 is SGHNT and CDR2 is YENEEA. With V trimmed by 5 bases and J by 3 bases, 1 base remained unmatched. The CDR3 runs to 12 residues. CDR3 coding DNA: TGTGCCAGCAGCGGGACTAACTACGAGCAGTACTTC. It encodes CASSGTNYEQYF.

The CDR3 coding sequence is TGTGCCAGTAGTTCCCAGGGAAGGGTAACTAATGAAAAACTGTTTTTT. It yields the protein CASSSQGRVTNEKLFF. The J gene is TRBJ1-4, the V gene TRBV19, with D perhaps matching TRBD1 (5 bases). Germline-derived CDR1 and CDR2 are LNHDA and SQIVND (reference sequence). Trimming pared 5 bases from V and 1 base from J, leaving 14 bases between. The CDR3 runs 16 residues.

This clone was seen repeatedly, ten times or more. V usage is TRBV3-1 (or the pseudogene TRBV3-2) and J usage is TRBJ1-1; 11 bases agree with TRBD1. The CDR3 loop spans 15 amino acids. J lost 6 bases, V lost 4 bases, and 7 bases had no gene match. Germline V gene lookup returns CDR1 LGHDT and CDR2 YNNKEL (reference sequence). DNA of the CDR3: TGTGCCAGCAGCCCCCGGACAGGGGGCCATCCTGAAGCTTTCTTT. It yields the protein CASSPRTGGHPEAFF.

This chain links TRBV28 with TRBJ2-3, with 12 bases fitting TRBD2. The CDR3 is made up of 21 amino acids. The trim removed 2 bases at V and 4 bases at J, leaving 19 bases unmatched. Per germline, CDR1 MDHEN and CDR2 SYDVKM. The CDR3 sequence: CASSLDLPLLLAGGDADTQYF. CDR3 DNA: TGTGCCAGCAGTTTAGACCTCCCCCTCCTCCTAGCGGGAGGGGATGCAGATACGCAGTATTTT.

On this clone itself: Other DNA sequences in the same sample also yield this CDR3. This chain connects TRBV20-1 to TRBJ2-5, with D unresolved. Trimming removed 5 bases from V and 5 bases from J, with 9 bases in between. The length of the CDR3 is 11 residues. Germline V CDR1 and CDR2: DFQATT, SNEGSKA (reference sequence). The CDR3 here is CSAAGQETQYF. CDR3 in DNA: TGCAGTGCTGCAGGTCAGGAGACCCAGTACTTC.

This clone was seen only a few times. The V gene is TRBV12-3 or TRBV12-4, the J gene TRBJ2-1, with D unresolved. The CDR3 has 13 amino acids. Trimming pared 3 bases from V and 4 bases from J, leaving 7 bases between. For the CDR3, the DNA is TGTGCCAGCAGTTTCGAAGAGTACAATGAGCAGTTCTTC. Translation gives CASSFEEYNEQFF.

In its sample, this clone was seen once. This chain uses TRBV6-1 with TRBJ2-6, with D maybe TRBD1 (5 bases). V lost 4 bases and J 0 bases, leaving 10 bases between the germline ends. The CDR3 has 16 amino acids. Germline V CDR1 and CDR2: MNHNS, SASEGT. CDR3 amino acids: CASSARQSSGANVLTF. The CDR3 nucleotides read TGTGCCAGCAGTGCCCGACAGAGCTCTGGGGCCAACGTCCTGACTTTC.